This T cell receptor beta chain was obtained from a study of T cell responses to AZD1222 COVID-19 vaccine. Study-wide results and limits: Females made up more of the donors, who were largely white British, and clonal diversity may have come out too low. Repertoires in all cases were sampled only once the peak T cell response had passed.

Sequenced by immunoSEQ multiplex PCR; TCRdb stores in-frame clones only, minus some. The profile shows some 180,000 clones, around 85% of them singletons. In regard to this clone: The target antigen is unknown.

The receptor was isolated from an adult who received the AZD1222 COVID-19 vaccine. Sequenced here: peripheral blood, sampled 28 days after the second AZD1222 dose.

This chain's CDR3 is CASSLAPSINYGYTF. The DNA for the CDR3 is TGTGCCAGCAGCTTAGCTCCTTCGATTAACTATGGCTACACCTTC. The rearrangement joins TRBV13 to TRBJ1-2; D unresolved. Germline V gene lookup returns CDR1 PRHDT and CDR2 FYEKMQ (reference sequence). This CDR3 has 15 amino acids. V lost 1 base to trimming and J lost 1 base, with 10 bases between them. The whole variable domain, remainder taken from reference TRBV13 and TRBJ1-2, is AAGVIQSPRHLIKEKRETATLKCYPIPRHDTVYWYQQGPGQDPQFLISFYEKMQSDKGSIPDRFSAQQFSDYHSELNMSSLELGDSALYFCASSLAPSINYGYTFGSGTRLTVV.